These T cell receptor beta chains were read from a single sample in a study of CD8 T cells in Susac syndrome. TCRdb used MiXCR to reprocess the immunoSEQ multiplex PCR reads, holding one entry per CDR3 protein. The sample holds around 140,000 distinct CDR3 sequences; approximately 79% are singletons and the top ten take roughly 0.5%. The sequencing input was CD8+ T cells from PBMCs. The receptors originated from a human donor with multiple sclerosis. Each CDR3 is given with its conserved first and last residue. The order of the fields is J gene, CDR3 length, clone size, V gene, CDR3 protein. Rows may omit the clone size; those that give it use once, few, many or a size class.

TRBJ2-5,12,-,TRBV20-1,CSAPDRPETQYF
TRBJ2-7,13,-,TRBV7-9,CANSLFGSSEQYF
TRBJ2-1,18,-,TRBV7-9,CASSSTESKHYSYNEQFF
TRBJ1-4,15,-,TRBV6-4,CASRSGNATNEKLFF
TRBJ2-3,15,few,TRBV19,CASSSGTRGTDTQYF
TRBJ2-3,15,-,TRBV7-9,CASRGAVYRSDTQYF
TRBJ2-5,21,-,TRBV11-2,CASSFPIGLARTYLPQETQYF
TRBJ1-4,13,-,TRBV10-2,CASAGGGGEKLFF
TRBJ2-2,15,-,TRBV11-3,CASSPGTGETGELFF
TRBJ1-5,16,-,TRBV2,CASSEGPQGSNQPQHF
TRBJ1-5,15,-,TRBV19,CASSIQHFSNQPQHF
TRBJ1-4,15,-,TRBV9,CASSVEGRGDEKLFF
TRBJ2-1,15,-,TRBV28,CASSSGLAEYNEQFF
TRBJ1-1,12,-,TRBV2,CASSEVSTEAFF
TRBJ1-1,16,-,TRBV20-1,CSARDQRAPSWTEAFF
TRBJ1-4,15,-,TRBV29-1,CSVQSTATRGEKLFF
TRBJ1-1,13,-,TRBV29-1,CSVYGGSNTEAFF
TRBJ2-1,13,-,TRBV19,CASNPTVNNEQFF
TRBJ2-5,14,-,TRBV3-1,CASSQESGTETQYF
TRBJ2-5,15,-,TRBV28,CASSLGTELIETQYF
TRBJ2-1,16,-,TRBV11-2,CASSEGVAGYLDEQFF
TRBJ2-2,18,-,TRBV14,CASSPWIAGGPNTGELFF
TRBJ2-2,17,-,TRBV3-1,CASSQDLRTGHTGELFF
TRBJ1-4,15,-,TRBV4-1,CASQDRPSVDEKLFF
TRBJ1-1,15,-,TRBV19,CASSSRWTENTEAFF
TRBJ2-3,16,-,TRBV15,CATSGETGLATDTQYF
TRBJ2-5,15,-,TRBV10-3,CAISESVGIQETQYF
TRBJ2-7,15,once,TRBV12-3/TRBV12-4,CASSLSDQGSYEQYF
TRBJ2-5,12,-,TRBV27,CASSSGGETQYF
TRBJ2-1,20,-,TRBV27,CASSLTGQGPLPVTYNEQFF
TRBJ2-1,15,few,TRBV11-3,CASSLASGGYNEQFF
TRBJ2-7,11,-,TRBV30,CAGWTGYEQYF
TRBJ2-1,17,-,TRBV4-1,CASSQDPYRPLKDEQFF
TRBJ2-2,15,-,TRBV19,CASSMGGGNTGELFF
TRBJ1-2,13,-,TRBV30,CAWIFGPYDGYTF
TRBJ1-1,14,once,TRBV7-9,CASSEGRGTNKAFF
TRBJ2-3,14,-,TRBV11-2,CASSIYSRTDTQYF
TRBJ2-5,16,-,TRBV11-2,CASSLGGGRAEETQYF
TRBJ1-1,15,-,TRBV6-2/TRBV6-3,CASAISGLANTEAFF
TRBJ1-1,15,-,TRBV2,CASSELPALDTEAFF
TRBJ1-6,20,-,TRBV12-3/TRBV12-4,CASSLEDSQFLSSYNSPLHF
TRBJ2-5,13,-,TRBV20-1,CSARPTYQETQYF
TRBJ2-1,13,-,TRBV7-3,CASSRTSRDEQFF
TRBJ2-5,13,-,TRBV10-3,CAIKSLREETQYF
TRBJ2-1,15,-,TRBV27,CASGLQLLGYNEQFF
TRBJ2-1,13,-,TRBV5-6,CASSLRIGLEQFF
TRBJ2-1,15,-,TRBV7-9,CASSPTAPPYNEQFF
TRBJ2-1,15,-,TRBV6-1,CASSESKVIYNEQFF
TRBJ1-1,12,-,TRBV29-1,CSVDGTLSEAFF
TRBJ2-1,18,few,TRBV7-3,CASSLTGLAGGSYNEQFF
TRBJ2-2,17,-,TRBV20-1,CSARDIGGQEVTGELFF
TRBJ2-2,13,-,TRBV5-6,CASSLLTAGELFF
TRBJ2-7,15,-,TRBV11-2,CASSLEDGQFYEQYF
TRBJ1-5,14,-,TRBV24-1,CATSGLTGDQPQHF
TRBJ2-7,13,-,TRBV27,CASSSDRAYEQYF
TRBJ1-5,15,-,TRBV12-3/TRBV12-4,CASSYSSIGFEPQHF
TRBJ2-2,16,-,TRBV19,CASSTRWAGFAGELFF
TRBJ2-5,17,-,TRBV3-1,CASSHHPFGGGRETQYF